Presented here are 15 T cell receptor beta chains from one specimen sequenced in a study of CD8 T cells in Susac syndrome. Reverse transcription of 0.5 to 1 ug RNA was performed with random hexamers. TCRdb processed the immunoSEQ multiplex PCR reads anew with MiXCR; each CDR3 protein has one entry. The sample includes about 76,000 distinct CDR3 sequences, roughly 90% of them seen just once. Specimen: CD8+ T cells from PBMCs. The receptors here all came from a human donor with multiple sclerosis.

The V call is TRBV10-1, the J call TRBJ1-1; D gene ambiguous. Germline V gives CDR1 WNHNN, CDR2 SYGVQD (reference sequence). CDR3 length: 14 residues. V dropped 3 bases and J dropped 3 bases, with 11 bases sitting between them. CDR3 amino acids: CASSDPGTYTEAFF. The CDR3 DNA follows: TGCGCCAGCAGTGATCCCGGAACGTACACTGAAGCTTTCTTT.

The rearrangement links TRBV7-3 to TRBJ1-1; weak D call: TRBD1 (6 bases). CDR3 length equals 15 residues. Per the germline V gene, CDR1 is SGHTA and CDR2 is FQGTGA. V lost 5 bases, J lost 5 bases, and 18 bases lay in between. The CDR3 region has the DNA TGTGCCAGCAGCCCCGGAAGAGGGGGTGGAACTGAAGCTTTCTTT. This gives the protein CASSPGRGGGTEAFF.

The count of this clonotype is one. The chain employs TRBV27 and TRBJ1-1; 8 nucleotides line up with TRBD1. This CDR3 is 15 amino acids long. The V gene's germline CDR1 is MNHEY and CDR2 SMNVEV (reference sequence). J gave up 2 bases and V 2 bases, and 4 bases lay outside the gene matches. CDR3 bases: TGTGCCAGCAGTTTAATCGCAGGGGGCAACACTGAAGCTTTCTTT. Its protein product is CASSLIAGGNTEAFF.

This rearrangement joins TRBV4-1 to TRBJ2-1, with D perhaps TRBD1 (5 bases). Germline CDR1 and CDR2: MGHRA and YSYEKL. CDR3 size: 15 residues. Trimming stripped 3 bases from V and 4 bases from J, with 13 bases between. The CDR3 DNA sequence: TGCGCCAGCAGCCATGGGGCCTTGGGATACAATGAGCAGTTCTTC. Translated, it gives CASSHGALGYNEQFF.

V and J are TRBV4-3 and TRBJ2-5; D is possibly TRBD1 or TRBD2 (5 bases each). The germline V and J ends were trimmed by 4 bases and 5 bases, with 11 bases remaining between them. This CDR3 contains 13 residues. CDR1 LGHNA and CDR2 YSLEER come from the germline V gene. Written as DNA, the CDR3 is TGCGCCAGCAGCCTACTTGGGGGTGAGACCCAGTACTTC. The encoded protein is CASSLLGGETQYF.

This chain uses TRBV16 with TRBJ2-7; 7 bases map to TRBD1. The V gene end was trimmed by 2 bases and the J gene end by 3 bases; junction bases not matched to a gene: 4. The CDR3 runs 14 residues. Germline-derived CDR1 and CDR2 are KGHSY and FQNENV. CDR3: CASSQEGQSYEQYF. The DNA for the CDR3 is TGTGCCAGCAGCCAAGAGGGACAGAGCTACGAGCAGTACTTC.

V usage is TRBV6-4 and J usage is TRBJ2-1; the D gene is possibly TRBD2 (6 bases). CDR3 length: 15 residues. The V gene's germline CDR1 is MRHNA and CDR2 SNTAGT. The V end lost 0 bases, the J end lost 0 bases, and 6 bases lay between the germline ends. The CDR3 is CASSDSAGSYNEQFF. The CDR3 nucleotides read TGTGCCAGCAGTGACTCAGCGGGCTCCTACAATGAGCAGTTCTTC.

The chain uses TRBV14 and TRBJ2-1, with D hard to call. V was trimmed by 5 bases and J by 8 bases, leaving 10 bases between them. The CDR3 covers 12 residues. Germline V lookup: CDR1 SGHDN, CDR2 FVKESK. The CDR3: CASSGLAHEQFF. As DNA, the CDR3 is TGTGCCAGCAGCGGGCTGGCCCATGAGCAGTTCTTC.

The chain links TRBV7-3 to TRBJ2-7; TRBD1 matches 8 bases. The CDR3 spans 15 residues. The germline gives CDR1 SGHTA, CDR2 FQGTGA. The junction had 5 bases not matched to a gene; V was cut back by 2 bases and J by 2 bases. The CDR3: CASSLAQGAPYEQYF. The CDR3 bases are TGTGCCAGCAGCTTAGCCCAGGGGGCCCCCTACGAGCAGTACTTC.

The chain couples TRBV11-2 to TRBJ2-7, with 11 bases aligning to TRBD2. V dropped 3 bases and J dropped 3; count of bases not matched to a gene: 7. Germline V CDR1 and CDR2: SGHAT, FQNNGV. This CDR3 has 16 amino acids. The CDR3 nucleotides read TGTGCCAGCAGCTTCGCCACTAGCGGGGGCTTCTACGAGCAGTACTTC. Its protein is CASSFATSGGFYEQYF.

The chain employs TRBV12-3 or TRBV12-4 and TRBJ2-7; D call uncertain. The CDR3 has 12 amino acids. V lost 6 bases and J 6 bases, leaving 12 bases between the germline ends. CDR3 residues: CASSLKRPEQYF. CDR3 nucleotides: TGTGCCAGCAGCCTTAAGCGTCCCGAGCAGTACTTC.

A single count supports this clonotype. V is TRBV24-1 and J is TRBJ2-2, with unresolved D. The ends were cut back, 6 bases at V and 4 bases at J, with 8 bases in the middle. The CDR3 is 13 residues long. Germline assignment: CDR1 KGHDR and CDR2 SFDVKD. For the CDR3, the DNA is TGTGCCACCAGTTCACCGCTCACCGGGGAGCTGTTTTTT. Its translation is CATSSPLTGELFF.

The rearrangement links TRBV27 to TRBJ2-5; tentatively, D is TRBD1 or TRBD2 (5 bases each). V lost 1 base and J 4 bases, leaving 13 bases between the germline ends. The CDR3 has 15 amino acids. Germline V gene sequence: CDR1 MNHEY, CDR2 SMNVEV (reference sequence). The chain's CDR3 is CASSLFFRDGETQYF. The CDR3 DNA sequence: TGTGCCAGCAGTTTATTCTTCCGGGACGGAGAGACCCAGTACTTC.

The chain links TRBV27 to TRBJ1-1; 8 bases are shared with TRBD1. Germline assignment: CDR1 MNHEY and CDR2 SMNVEV (reference sequence). The CDR3 contains 14 residues. V dropped 3 bases and J dropped 4; count of bases not matched to a gene: 4. CDR3 DNA sequence: TGTGCCAGCAGTTTTGACAGGGGCGGCACTGAAGCTTTCTTT. It specifies CASSFDRGGTEAFF.

The chain uses TRBV9 and TRBJ2-7, with 7 bases fitting TRBD2. The CDR3 runs 16 residues. Germline CDR1 and CDR2: SGDLS and YYNGEE. Germline trimming cut 2 bases from V and 2 bases from J; bases unmatched to any gene: 10. The CDR3 bases are TGTGCCAGCAGCGTGGGCGGGGGATACGCAGCCTACGAGCAGTACTTC. Translation gives CASSVGGGYAAYEQYF.